These T cell receptor beta chains were read from a single sample in a study of blood T cell repertoires in COVID-19. TCRdb keeps only in-frame clones here, not all; method: immunoSEQ multiplex PCR. The repertoire holds 110,000 to 150,000 clones, with roughly 80% as singletons. The sequenced sample consisted of PBMCs or T cells enriched from blood (not recorded which). Receptor source: a woman aged 18-29 years who had been exposed to COVID-19. CDR3s include the opening cysteine and the closing phenylalanine or tryptophan. Each record gives: V gene, CDR3 length, D gene, clone size, J gene, CDR3 DNA, CDR3 protein. A D gene is named only where the DNA matches it firmly. Size is stated for part of the rows, as once, few or many counts, or as a class when the clone is expanded.

v_call: TRBV6-1; cdr3_length: 14; d_call: TRBD2; clone_size: once; j_call: TRBJ2-3; cdr3_nt: TGTGCCAGCAGTGAAGCGGGAGGGACAGATACGCAGTATTTT; cdr3_aa: CASSEAGGTDTQYF
v_call: TRBV5-1; cdr3_length: 16; d_call: TRBD2; clone_size: NA; j_call: TRBJ2-1; cdr3_nt: TGCGCCAGCAGCTTGGGGGTTAGCGGGAGCAACAATGAGCAGTTCTTC; cdr3_aa: CASSLGVSGSNNEQFF
v_call: TRBV3-1/TRBV3-2; cdr3_length: 14; d_call: TRBD1; clone_size: few; j_call: TRBJ2-7; cdr3_nt: TGTGCCAGCAGCGGATGGGACAGCTCCTACGAGCAGTACTTC; cdr3_aa: CASSGWDSSYEQYF
v_call: TRBV6-1; cdr3_length: 14; d_call: NA; clone_size: NA; j_call: TRBJ1-2; cdr3_nt: TGTGCCAGCAGTGAAGCAACGGGTGGTTATGGCTACACCTTC; cdr3_aa: CASSEATGGYGYTF
v_call: TRBV6-5; cdr3_length: 15; d_call: TRBD2; clone_size: once; j_call: TRBJ2-7; cdr3_nt: TGTGCCAGCAGACTGACTAGCAGCAACTCCTACGAGCAGTACTTC; cdr3_aa: CASRLTSSNSYEQYF
v_call: TRBV2; cdr3_length: 19; d_call: TRBD2; clone_size: NA; j_call: TRBJ2-7; cdr3_nt: TGTGCCAGCAGTGCCGGGACAAAAGGGCCTAGCGGGAGGGGGCACGAGCAGTACTTC; cdr3_aa: CASSAGTKGPSGRGHEQYF
v_call: TRBV13; cdr3_length: 14; d_call: TRBD1; clone_size: NA; j_call: TRBJ2-7; cdr3_nt: TGTGCCAGCAGCCACGGGGGACAGGGCTACGAGCAGTACTTC; cdr3_aa: CASSHGGQGYEQYF
v_call: TRBV5-6; cdr3_length: 13; d_call: NA; clone_size: NA; j_call: TRBJ1-1; cdr3_nt: TGTGCCAGCAGCTTAAGGGGAGGTACTGAAGCTTTCTTT; cdr3_aa: CASSLRGGTEAFF
v_call: TRBV5-6; cdr3_length: 17; d_call: TRBD2; clone_size: NA; j_call: TRBJ2-1; cdr3_nt: TGTGCCAGCAGCAGGAGGACTAGCGGGAGGGATTACAATGAGCAGTTCTTC; cdr3_aa: CASSRRTSGRDYNEQFF
v_call: TRBV19; cdr3_length: 16; d_call: TRBD2; clone_size: NA; j_call: TRBJ2-1; cdr3_nt: TGTGCCAGCGATATTACTAGCGGGAGCTCCTACAATGAGCAGTTCTTC; cdr3_aa: CASDITSGSSYNEQFF
v_call: TRBV6-2/TRBV6-3; cdr3_length: 15; d_call: NA; clone_size: NA; j_call: TRBJ2-3; cdr3_nt: TGTGCCAGCAGTCACTGCGGGGGCGACACAGATACGCAGTATTTT; cdr3_aa: CASSHCGGDTDTQYF
v_call: TRBV27; cdr3_length: 13; d_call: NA; clone_size: NA; j_call: TRBJ2-1; cdr3_nt: TGTGCCAGCAGTCGCCTGAACGGGAATGAGCAGTTCTTC; cdr3_aa: CASSRLNGNEQFF
v_call: TRBV12-3/TRBV12-4; cdr3_length: 10; d_call: NA; clone_size: NA; j_call: TRBJ2-1; cdr3_nt: TGTGCCAGCAGTGGAGATGAGCAGTTCTTC; cdr3_aa: CASSGDEQFF
v_call: TRBV7-2; cdr3_length: 16; d_call: NA; clone_size: NA; j_call: TRBJ2-1; cdr3_nt: TGTGCCAGCAGCTCCACCGGGCCAGGAGGTGGCAATGAGCAGTTCTTC; cdr3_aa: CASSSTGPGGGNEQFF
v_call: TRBV30; cdr3_length: 14; d_call: TRBD1; clone_size: NA; j_call: TRBJ1-2; cdr3_nt: TGTGCCTGGAGTGTACAACCAGGGGGCTATGGCTACACCTTC; cdr3_aa: CAWSVQPGGYGYTF
v_call: TRBV12-3/TRBV12-4; cdr3_length: 13; d_call: NA; clone_size: NA; j_call: TRBJ1-5; cdr3_nt: TGTGCCAGCAGTTTGGCCAGGTATCAGCCCCAGCATTTT; cdr3_aa: CASSLARYQPQHF
v_call: TRBV18; cdr3_length: 15; d_call: TRBD2; clone_size: NA; j_call: TRBJ2-7; cdr3_nt: TGTGCCAGCTCACCACCGGCTAGCGGGAGAGGCGAGCAGTACTTC; cdr3_aa: CASSPPASGRGEQYF